Below, 26 T cell receptor beta chains from the same sample are listed, as sequenced in a study of regulatory T cells in long-lasting Graves disease. The time point denotes: newly diagnosed GD, antithyroid drugs for less than 3 months. Scientists built the TCR library using RNA that was extracted from PBMCs. TCR beta libraries were built with iRepertoire HTBI primers and Arm-PCR of CDR3 regions. TCRdb fed the multiplex PCR reads into MiXCR, producing one record per CDR3 protein. Of about 530,000 distinct CDR3 sequences listed, 16% are singletons. These data were also filed under a second study, of T cells in Graves' hyperthyroidism and ophthalmopathy.

The sample was peripheral blood mononuclear cells (PBMCs), taken at new diagnosis, from a patient treated with antithyroid drugs. The origin of the receptors is a woman aged 35-60 years with Graves disease.

This clonotype was seen a handful of times. CDR3 amino acids: CASSLGRDRRNEKLFF. As DNA, the CDR3 is TGTGCCAGCAGCTTAGGGAGGGACAGACGAAATGAAAAACTGTTTTTT. The rearrangement joins TRBV7-6 to TRBJ1-4, with 7 bases that match TRBD1. This CDR3 comprises 16 residues. J lost 5 bases, V lost 1 base, and 7 bases had no gene match. Germline lookup yields CDR1 SGHVS and CDR2 FNYEAQ.

For this clonotype: The junction shows a germline mismatch at one end, possibly a read error. The chain joins TRBV5-5 to TRBJ1-5, with D perhaps matching TRBD1 (5 bases). The CDR3 runs to 14 residues. The germline gives CDR1 SGHKS, CDR2 YYEKEE (reference sequence). DNA of the CDR3: TGTGCCAGCGGCTTGGGGGGGGAGCGTGGGAACCAGCATTTT. This codes for CASGLGGERGNQHF.

J is TRBJ1-1 and V is TRBV5-1; TRBD1 matches at 8 bases. Germline loops: CDR1 SGHRS, CDR2 YFSETQ. The ends lost 3 bases at V and 1 base at J; junction bases unmatched: 8. The CDR3 has 16 amino acids. CDR3: CASSYLVGTGNTEAFF. The CDR3 region has the DNA TGCGCCAGCAGCTACCTTGTCGGGACAGGGAACACTGAAGCTTTCTTT.

This clonotype was seen many times. V and J are TRBV12-3 or TRBV12-4 and TRBJ1-1, with TRBD1 identical over 8 bases. J gave up 3 bases and V 6 bases, and 9 bases lay outside the gene matches. The CDR3 covers 15 residues. The CDR3 sequence is CASSPGTGWDTEAFF. CDR3 DNA sequence: TGTGCCAGCAGCCCAGGGACAGGTTGGGACACTGAAGCTTTCTTT.

A note on this clonotype: A much larger clone differs from this one at a single base, so this may be a read error. This CDR3 is missing its conserved last phenylalanine or tryptophan, likely due to a read error. V and J are TRBV20-1 and TRBJ1-4; tentative D call: TRBD1 (6 bases). Germline V lookup: CDR1 DFQATT, CDR2 SNEGSKA (reference sequence). Trimming removed 4 bases at V and 5 bases at J, with 14 bases between. This CDR3 spans 14 amino acids. The CDR3, as DNA: TGCAGTGCTATGATCCGACAGGCCAATGAAAAACTGTTTCTT. Amino acids: CSAMIRQANEKLFL.

This clonotype showed up many times. The chain couples TRBV6-5 to TRBJ2-3; TRBD1 or TRBD2 may be the D gene (5 bases each). The CDR3 length is 14 residues. Germline CDR1 reads MNHEY; CDR2 reads SVGAGI. Trimming took 6 bases from V and 1 from J, leaving 11 bases between them. CDR3 nucleotides: TGTGCCAGCAGGGACTCGGGACGCACAGATACGCAGTATTTT. Amino acid sequence: CASRDSGRTDTQYF.

The chain carries TRBV10-3 and TRBJ1-1; TRBD1 is a possible D gene (5 bases). Germline loops: CDR1 ENHRY, CDR2 SYGVKD. Trimming took off 3 bases at V and 0 bases at J, with 14 bases between the two ends. This CDR3 is built from 16 residues. The CDR3 coding sequence is TGTGCCATCAGTGATTCCCGTAGCAGGGTGAACACTGAAGCTTTCTTT. Its translation: CAISDSRSRVNTEAFF.

A remark on this clonotype: This sequence may be a read error, since a much larger clone differs from it by one base. The chain combines TRBV5-1 with TRBJ2-7; 8 bases agree with TRBD2. The J call may be in error: the DNA end matches TRBJ2-3 better. This CDR3 region has 15 residues. Germline CDR1 is SGHRS and CDR2 is YFSETQ. DNA for the CDR3: TGCGCCAGCAGCCGGGAGGGGCACGGAGGAGATACGCAGTATTTT. Residues: CASSREGHGGDTQYF.

The chain joins TRBV12-3 or TRBV12-4 to TRBJ2-1; D unresolved. Trimming stripped 5 bases from V and 8 bases from J, with 7 bases between. This CDR3 is 11 amino acids long. The CDR3 loop is CASSPGHEQFF. The CDR3, as DNA: TGTGCCAGCAGTCCGGGTCATGAGCAGTTCTTC.

This sequence joins TRBV15 and TRBJ1-3; the D is unclear. V lost 3 bases to trimming and J lost 3 bases, with 12 bases between them. The V gene's germline CDR1 is LNHNV and CDR2 YYDKDF (reference sequence). The CDR3 consists of 15 residues. Here the CDR3 reads CATSSPELGGNTIYF. The CDR3 bases are TGTGCCACCAGCAGCCCGGAGTTGGGTGGAAACACCATATATTTT.

The gene calls are TRBV28 and TRBJ2-7; 8 bases are a match to TRBD1. V shed 6 bases and J 5 bases; nucleotides not matched to a gene: 3. The CDR3 covers 12 residues. From germline, CDR1 is MDHEN and CDR2 SYDVKM. The CDR3 sequence: CASRRTGNEQYF. The CDR3 coding sequence is TGTGCCAGCAGGAGGACAGGGAACGAGCAGTACTTC.

The CDR3 coding sequence is TGTGCCAGCAGTCCGCAGGGAGGCAGGGGGAGTACTGAAGCTTTCTTT. Encoded protein: CASSPQGGRGSTEAFF. V and J are TRBV28 and TRBJ1-1, with 7 bases identical to TRBD1. CDR1 and CDR2 from the germline V gene are MDHEN and SYDVKM. V shed 5 bases, J shed 5 bases, and the junction held 14 bases outside the gene matches. The CDR3 sequence is 16 residues long.

This clonotype was seen more than once but under ten times. V is TRBV7-9 and J is TRBJ2-3, with TRBD2 identical over 8 bases. The CDR3 has 14 amino acids. CDR1 is SEHNR and CDR2 is FQNEAQ in the germline V gene (reference sequence). The trim removed 5 bases at V and 4 bases at J, leaving 5 bases unmatched. CDR3 in DNA: TGTGCCAGCAGCCGACTAGCGTCGGCAGATACGCAGTATTTT. This sequence encodes CASSRLASADTQYF.

This clonotype was observed a few times. V gene TRBV25-1 combines with J gene TRBJ2-2; either TRBD1 or TRBD2 may supply D (5 bases each). This CDR3 is built from 14 residues. Trimming removed 1 base at V and 6 bases at J, with 9 bases between. The germline V gene has CDR1 MGHDK and CDR2 SYGVNS. CDR3 DNA sequence: TGTGCCAGCAGTGAATTTGAGGGACCCGGGGAGCTGTTTTTT. It specifies CASSEFEGPGELFF.

The genes are TRBV11-1 and TRBJ2-3, with D perhaps matching TRBD1 or TRBD2 (5 bases each). Judging by the DNA end, TRBJ2-7 fits better; the J call may be wrong. The CDR3 length is 14 residues. Germline-derived CDR1 and CDR2 are SGHAT and FQDESV (reference sequence). CDR3 region: CASSYIPGSYEQYF. The CDR3 DNA follows: TGTGCCAGCAGTTATATCCCAGGGAGCTACGAGCAGTACTTC.

This rearrangement joins TRBV3-1 to TRBJ1-6; D gene ambiguous. This CDR3 contains 13 residues. CDR1 is LGHDT, CDR2 YNNKEL, per germline (reference sequence). Trimming took off 2 bases at V and 11 bases at J, with 10 bases between the two ends. CDR3 protein: CASSQSRTAPLHF. In DNA form, the CDR3 reads TGTGCCAGCAGCCAAAGTCGAACGGCACCCCTCCACTTT.

The sample holds many counts of this clonotype. V usage is TRBV12-3 or TRBV12-4 and J usage is TRBJ1-4, with D perhaps TRBD1 (6 bases). V lost 3 bases and J 8 bases, leaving 16 bases between the germline ends. CDR3 length: 15 amino acids. The CDR3 sequence is CASSFKGGGGEKLFF. The CDR3 coding sequence is TGTGCCAGCAGTTTTAAAGGGGGTGGAGGCGAAAAACTGTTTTTT.

The table lists this clonotype with a few counts. The rearrangement uses TRBV15 and TRBJ2-1; D is unresolved. V lost 0 bases and J lost 3, with 6 bases in between. This CDR3 region has 14 residues. Per the germline V gene, CDR1 is LNHNV and CDR2 is YYDKDF (reference sequence). The CDR3 sequence is CATSRDGVYNEQFF. The CDR3 DNA reads as TGTGCCACCAGCAGAGATGGAGTCTACAATGAGCAGTTCTTC.

This clonotype was found a few times. The rearrangement joins TRBV19 to TRBJ1-6; possibly TRBD1 for D (5 bases). V was trimmed by 9 bases and J by 5 bases, leaving 14 bases between them. This CDR3 region has 14 residues. Germline CDR1 and CDR2: LNHDA and SQIVND (reference sequence). The CDR3 protein is CASSPGANNSPLHF. The CDR3 coding sequence is TGTGCCAGCTCACCCGGGGCTAATAATTCACCCCTCCACTTT.

The sample holds a few counts of this clonotype. The genes are TRBV9 and TRBJ1-4; D not resolved. The V end was cut by 7 bases, the J end by 4 bases, with 11 bases between. This CDR3 is built from 13 residues. The germline V gene encodes CDR1 SGDLS and CDR2 YYNGEE. The CDR3 loop is CASGSGVNEKLFF. The CDR3 coding sequence is TGTGCCAGCGGCTCGGGAGTTAATGAAAAACTGTTTTTT.

This clonotype was counted ten times or more. The chain links TRBV18 to TRBJ1-1, with unresolved D. Germline CDR1 KGHSH, CDR2 LQKENI. Trimming stripped 1 base from V and 3 bases from J, with 6 bases between. The CDR3 is made up of 13 amino acids. The CDR3 DNA reads as TGTGCCAGCTCACCACTCTGGGACACTGAAGCTTTCTTT. Its translation is CASSPLWDTEAFF. Drawing the rest from reference TRBV18 and TRBJ1-1, the complete variable domain is NAGVMQNPRHLVRRRGQEARLRCSPMKGHSHVYWYRQLPEEGLKFMVYLQKENIIDESGMPKERFSAEFPKEGPSILRIQQVVRGDSAAYFCASSPLWDTEAFFGQGTRLTVV.

This sequence joins TRBV7-9 and TRBJ2-3; D is unclear. The CDR3 sequence is 15 residues long. Trimming cost V 7 bases and J 4 bases, with 18 bases left between them. Germline values: CDR1 SEHNR, CDR2 FQNEAQ (reference sequence). This CDR3 is CASTSHRVLPDTQYF. The CDR3, as DNA: TGTGCCAGCACCTCCCATAGGGTTTTACCAGATACGCAGTATTTT.

This clonotype was detected once. A single base is all that separates this from a far larger clone, so a read error is likely. The conserved phenylalanine or tryptophan normally closing the CDR3 is absent here, so this likely arose from a read error. This chain connects TRBV11-2 to TRBJ2-1; TRBD2 agrees at 7 bases. CDR1 and CDR2 (germline): SGHAT, FQNNGV. The CDR3 spans 15 residues. V trimming: 5 bases; J trimming: 7 bases; junction bases outside the gene matches: 11. In DNA, the CDR3 is TGTGCCAGCAGCGACTCGACGGGGGGAGGGAATGAGCAGTTCTCC. Protein: CASSDSTGGGNEQFS.

This clonotype was recorded at least ten times. This chain connects TRBV6-2 or TRBV6-3 to TRBJ2-5; either TRBD1 or TRBD2 may supply D (5 bases each). Germline CDR1 reads MNHEY; CDR2 reads SVGEGT. The CDR3 covers 13 residues. Trimming removed 5 bases at V and 4 bases at J, with 11 bases between. In nucleotides, the CDR3 is TGTGCCAGCAGTGGTGAGGGGACAGAGACCCAGTACTTC. This gives the protein CASSGEGTETQYF.

This clonotype was observed at least ten times. The chain carries TRBV28 and TRBJ1-2, with D possibly being TRBD1 (5 bases). This CDR3 region has 14 residues. CDR1 is MDHEN, CDR2 SYDVKM, per germline. Trimming cost V 3 bases and J 4 bases, with 12 bases left between them. DNA for the CDR3: TGTGCCAGCAGTTTTGGGGGAAGGGGCTATGGCTACACCTTC. Its protein product is CASSFGGRGYGYTF.

This clonotype was observed many times. The gene calls are TRBV7-8 and TRBJ1-4; unclear D gene. The CDR3 extends over 16 amino acids. Trimming cost V 5 bases and J 0 bases, with 13 bases left between them. In germline, CDR1 is SGHVS, CDR2 FQNEAQ. CDR3 in amino acids: CASSQGRLATNEKLFF. DNA for the CDR3: TGTGCCAGCAGCCAAGGAAGACTTGCAACTAATGAAAAACTGTTTTTT.